The 20 T cell receptor beta chains given below trace back to one sample, sequenced in a study of T cells in Graves' hyperthyroidism and ophthalmopathy. RNA transcripts gave rise to amplified TCR beta CDR3 regions. The TCR CDR3 first-round RT-PCR relied on the HTBI primer set. TCRdb analysed the multiplex PCR reads with MiXCR anew, one entry per CDR3 protein. Altogether about 400,000 distinct CDR3 sequences are present, about 13% being singletons, with the ten largest covering around a tenth. Specimen: blood. These receptors originate from a woman younger than 35 with Graves' hyperthyroidism.

There are many counts of this clonotype. V is TRBV29-1 and J is TRBJ2-1; 9 bases are a match to TRBD2. V was pared by 1 base and J by 1 base, with 14 bases of the junction left unmatched. The CDR3 spans 19 residues. Germline values: CDR1 SQVTM, CDR2 ANQGSEA. CDR3 bases: TGCAGCGTTGAAGTCTACCGGAGACTAGCGGAGAGATCCTACAATGAGCAGTTCTTC. It translates to CSVEVYRRLAERSYNEQFF.

This clonotype was seen many times. The V call is TRBV18, the J call TRBJ2-5; the D is unclear. The V gene lost 2 bases and the J gene lost 1 base, with 5 bases spanning the gap. The germline gives CDR1 KGHSH, CDR2 LQKENI. This CDR3 has 13 amino acids. CDR3 amino acids: CASSPAPQETQYF. DNA of the CDR3: TGTGCCAGCTCACCAGCCCCCCAAGAGACCCAGTACTTC.

The chain is built from TRBV6-1 and TRBJ2-3; D gene ambiguous. In germline, CDR1 is MNHNS, CDR2 SASEGT. CDR3 size: 13 residues. Between the trimmed V and J ends, which lost 6 bases and 6 bases, there was a span of 13 bases. The CDR3 loop is CASSRRSYDTQYF. The DNA of the CDR3 is TGTGCCAGCAGCCGTCGTAGTTACGATACGCAGTATTTT.

The chain joins TRBV4-1 to TRBJ1-5, with D perhaps TRBD1 (5 bases). The CDR3 extends over 14 amino acids. Per germline, CDR1 MGHRA and CDR2 YSYEKL. Deletions cut 5 bases from V and 1 base from J, with 9 bases between. CDR3 DNA: TGCGCCAGCAGCTCGACAGTCAGCAATCAGCCCCAGCATTTT. Amino acids: CASSSTVSNQPQHF.

The rearrangement uses TRBV7-2 and TRBJ2-7; D remains ambiguous. There are 14 residues in the CDR3. In germline, CDR1 is SGHTA, CDR2 FQGNSA. With 5 bases removed from V and 4 bases from J, the gap between germline ends came to 15 bases. The CDR3 coding sequence is TGTGCCAGCAGCCCGAGCAGGTCTTTATACGAGCAGTACTTC. As protein: CASSPSRSLYEQYF.

This clonotype has ten or more counts. The chain employs TRBV20-1 and TRBJ1-2; D gene unclear. The V end was cut by 0 bases, the J end by 4 bases, with 15 bases between. In germline, CDR1 is DFQATT, CDR2 SNEGSKA (reference sequence). This CDR3 comprises 15 residues. CDR3 nucleotides: TGCAGTGCTAGAGATTCGGGAATCTATGGCTATGGCTACACCTTC. Its protein is CSARDSGIYGYGYTF.

This clonotype was recorded a few times. J is TRBJ1-4 and V is TRBV5-1; D not resolved. V was shortened by 1 base and J by 4 bases, with 5 bases between the two germline ends. The CDR3 contains 13 residues. From germline, CDR1 is SGHRS and CDR2 YFSETQ. The CDR3 DNA reads as TGCGCCAGCAGCTTGACAGTTAATGAAAAACTGTTTTTT. Encoded protein: CASSLTVNEKLFF.

This clonotype has at least ten counts. V usage is TRBV30 and J usage is TRBJ1-5, with a weak D call TRBD1 (6 bases). Germline V lookup: CDR1 GTSNPN, CDR2 SVGIG (reference sequence). CDR3 size: 14 residues. With 4 bases removed from V and 4 bases from J, the gap between germline ends came to 14 bases. CDR3 amino acids: CAWKGGQINQPQHF. The CDR3 coding sequence is TGTGCCTGGAAAGGAGGACAGATTAATCAGCCCCAGCATTTT.

This clonotype was found many times. This chain connects TRBV7-3 to TRBJ2-1; 9 bases are shared with TRBD1. The CDR3 consists of 15 residues. Germline-derived CDR1 and CDR2 are SGHTA and FQGTGA. The V segment lost 0 bases and the J segment 8 bases; nucleotides outside the gene matches: 5. DNA for the CDR3: TGTGCCAGCAGCTTAACGAGGGGACAGGGCGATGAGCAGTTCTTC. Translation: CASSLTRGQGDEQFF.

This clonotype was found many times. The rearrangement links TRBV15 to TRBJ2-3; perhaps D is TRBD1 or TRBD2 (5 bases each). V was cut by 0 bases and J by 2 bases, with 9 bases left in between. The CDR3 has 15 residues. The germline V gene has CDR1 LNHNV and CDR2 YYDKDF (reference sequence). The CDR3 sequence is CATSREGRITDTQYF. DNA for the CDR3: TGTGCCACCAGCAGAGAGGGACGCATCACAGATACGCAGTATTTT.

This clonotype was seen repeatedly, ten times or more. J is TRBJ2-5 and V is TRBV19; D is unclear. CDR3 length equals 13 residues. V was shortened by 2 bases and J by 2 bases, with 6 bases between the two germline ends. Germline lookup yields CDR1 LNHDA and CDR2 SQIVND (reference sequence). DNA of the CDR3: TGTGCCAGTAGTATAAACAGACAAGAGACCCAGTACTTC. It translates to CASSINRQETQYF.

Many counts were recorded for this clonotype. The chain joins TRBV3-1 to TRBJ1-6; D ambiguous. The CDR3 totals 14 residues. From germline, CDR1 is LGHDT and CDR2 YNNKEL (reference sequence). The V end was cut by 7 bases, the J end by 0 bases, with 7 bases between. The CDR3 DNA sequence: TGTGCCAGCACAATGAGCTCCTATAATTCACCCCTCCACTTT. This codes for CASTMSSYNSPLHF.

Many counts were recorded for this clonotype. V and J are TRBV20-1 and TRBJ2-1, with TRBD2 as a possible D gene (6 bases). The germline V gene encodes CDR1 DFQATT and CDR2 SNEGSKA (reference sequence). There are 14 residues in the CDR3. Between the trimmed V and J ends, which lost 3 bases and 3 bases, there was a span of 12 bases. Here the CDR3 DNA reads TGCAGTGCTAGTGGCGGGGCGTACTACAATGAGCAGTTCTTC. Its protein product is CSASGGAYYNEQFF.

At least ten counts were recorded for this clonotype. The V call is TRBV15, the J call TRBJ1-5; D may be TRBD1 (6 bases). Germline assignment: CDR1 LNHNV and CDR2 YYDKDF (reference sequence). There are 16 residues in the CDR3. V lost 3 bases, J lost 11 bases, and 23 bases lay in between. The CDR3 loop reads CATSSLISGTPLAQHF. CDR3 coding DNA: TGTGCCACCAGCAGCCTAATTTCCGGGACACCTCTGGCCCAGCATTTT.

This clonotype was detected ten times or more. V gene TRBV7-2 combines with J gene TRBJ2-1; maybe TRBD2 (6 bases). The ends were cut back, 1 base at V and 7 bases at J, with 14 bases in the middle. The germline V gene has CDR1 SGHTA and CDR2 FQGNSA. The CDR3 covers 15 residues. CDR3 in DNA: TGTGCCAGCAGCTTAGGGGGGGTAGGGTTGAATGAGCAGTTCTTC. It specifies CASSLGGVGLNEQFF. The variable domain in full, with the rest retrieved from reference TRBV7-2 and TRBJ2-1, is GAGVSQSPSNKVTEKGKDVELRCDPISGHTALYWYRQSLGQGLEFLIYFQGNSAPDKSGLPSDRFSAERTGGSVSTLTIQRTQQEDSAVYLCASSLGGVGLNEQFFGPGTRLTVL.

In regard to this clonotype: It may be a read error: a sequence one base away is much more abundant. J is TRBJ1-1 and V is TRBV5-1; weak D call: TRBD1 (5 bases). The CDR3 spans 15 residues. Germline CDR1 and CDR2: SGHRS and YFSETQ. The CDR3 coding sequence is TGTGCCAGCAGCGTAGACGGGGGTTGGAGCACTGAAGCTTTCTTT. Its protein product is CASSVDGGWSTEAFF.

This clonotype was detected only a few times. The chain has TRBV19 and TRBJ2-2; no firm D call. The CDR3 consists of 14 residues. V gave up 4 bases and J gave up 6 bases, with 12 bases separating them. CDR1 is LNHDA and CDR2 is SQIVND in the germline V gene (reference sequence). As DNA, the CDR3 is TGTGCCAGTAGTAGATCTTTTGTGGCCGGGGAGCTGTTTTTT. Residues: CASSRSFVAGELFF.

This clonotype was recorded many times. The chain is built from TRBV12-3 or TRBV12-4 and TRBJ1-4; no clear D gene. There are 13 residues in the CDR3. Between the trimmed V and J ends, which lost 0 bases and 7 bases, there was a span of 6 bases. For the CDR3, the DNA is TGTGCCAGCAGTTTAGCGGAGGGTGAAAAACTGTTTTTT. Protein product: CASSLAEGEKLFF.

This clonotype has at least ten counts. The rearrangement links TRBV3-1 to TRBJ1-1, with D possibly TRBD1 on 6 matching bases. V was pared by 3 bases and J by 4 bases, with 12 bases between. CDR1 LGHDT and CDR2 YNNKEL come from the germline V gene (reference sequence). The CDR3 consists of 14 residues. CDR3 in amino acids: CASSQYRAGTEAFF. The CDR3 DNA reads as TGTGCCAGCAGCCAGTACAGGGCCGGCACTGAAGCTTTCTTT.

On this clonotype itself: Just one base apart from a much larger clone, this may be a read error. The chain uses TRBV5-6 and TRBJ2-5; the D gene is possibly TRBD2 (5 bases). This CDR3 is built from 16 residues. Per the germline V gene, CDR1 is SGHDT and CDR2 is YYEEEE. CDR3 bases: TGTGCCAGCAGCTTGTTCGGGGATGCCAACCAAGAGGCCCAGTACTTC. It specifies CASSLFGDANQEAQYF. The full variable domain, completed using reference TRBV5-6 and TRBJ2-5, is DAGVTQSPTHLIKTRGQQVTLRCSPKSGHDTVSWYQQALGQGPQFIFQYYEEEERQRGNFPDRFSGHQFPNYSSELNVNALLLGDSALYLCASSLFGDANQEAQYFGPGTRLLVL.